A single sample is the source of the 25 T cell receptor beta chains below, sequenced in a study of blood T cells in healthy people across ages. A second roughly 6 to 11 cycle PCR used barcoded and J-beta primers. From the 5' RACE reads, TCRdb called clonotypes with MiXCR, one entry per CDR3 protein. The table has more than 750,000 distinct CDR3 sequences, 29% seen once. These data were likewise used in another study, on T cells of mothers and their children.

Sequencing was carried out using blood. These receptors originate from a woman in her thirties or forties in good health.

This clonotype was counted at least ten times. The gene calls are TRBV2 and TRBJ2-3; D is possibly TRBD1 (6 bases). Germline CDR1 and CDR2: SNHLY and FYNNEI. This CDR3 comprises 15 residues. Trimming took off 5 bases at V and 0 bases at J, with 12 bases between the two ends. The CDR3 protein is CASSWTEPSTDTQYF. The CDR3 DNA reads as TGTGCCAGCAGTTGGACAGAACCTAGCACAGATACGCAGTATTTT.

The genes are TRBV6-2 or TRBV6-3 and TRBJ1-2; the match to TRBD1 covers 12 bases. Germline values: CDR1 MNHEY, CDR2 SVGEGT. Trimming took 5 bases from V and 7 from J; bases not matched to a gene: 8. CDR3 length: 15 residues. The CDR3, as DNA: TGTGCCAGCAGTACTGCCGGGACAGGGGGCTTTGGCTACACCTTC. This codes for CASSTAGTGGFGYTF.

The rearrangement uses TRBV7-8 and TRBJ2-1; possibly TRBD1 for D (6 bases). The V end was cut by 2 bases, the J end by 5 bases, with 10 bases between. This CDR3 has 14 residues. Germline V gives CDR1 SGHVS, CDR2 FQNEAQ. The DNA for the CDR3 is TGTGCCAGCAGCTTAAGGGACACAAACAATGAGCAGTTCTTC. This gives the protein CASSLRDTNNEQFF.

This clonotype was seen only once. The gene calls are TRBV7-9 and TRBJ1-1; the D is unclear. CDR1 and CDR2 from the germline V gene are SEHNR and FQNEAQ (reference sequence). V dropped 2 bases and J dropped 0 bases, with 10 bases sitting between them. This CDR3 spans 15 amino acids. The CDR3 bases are TGTGCCAGCAGCTTACTACCCCTAGTGAACACTGAAGCTTTCTTT. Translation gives CASSLLPLVNTEAFF.

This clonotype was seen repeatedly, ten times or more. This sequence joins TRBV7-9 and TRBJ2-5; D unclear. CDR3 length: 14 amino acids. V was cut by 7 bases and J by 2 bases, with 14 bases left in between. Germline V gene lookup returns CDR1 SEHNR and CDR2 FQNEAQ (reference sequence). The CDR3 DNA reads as TGTGCCAGCAAAGGTAATCACCGTCAAGAGACCCAGTACTTC. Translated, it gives CASKGNHRQETQYF.

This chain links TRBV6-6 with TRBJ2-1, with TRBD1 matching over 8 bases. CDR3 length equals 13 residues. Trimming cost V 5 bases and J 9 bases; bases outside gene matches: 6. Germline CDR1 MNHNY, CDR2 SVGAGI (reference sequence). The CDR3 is CASSKDRDGEQFF. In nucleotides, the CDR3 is TGTGCCAGCAGTAAGGACAGGGATGGTGAGCAGTTCTTC.

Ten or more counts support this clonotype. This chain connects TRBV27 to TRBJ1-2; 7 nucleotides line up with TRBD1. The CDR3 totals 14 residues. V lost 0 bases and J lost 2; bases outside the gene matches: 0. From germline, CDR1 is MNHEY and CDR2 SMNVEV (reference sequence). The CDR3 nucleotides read TGTGCCAGCAGTTTATCGGGACAGAACTATGGCTACACCTTC. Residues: CASSLSGQNYGYTF.

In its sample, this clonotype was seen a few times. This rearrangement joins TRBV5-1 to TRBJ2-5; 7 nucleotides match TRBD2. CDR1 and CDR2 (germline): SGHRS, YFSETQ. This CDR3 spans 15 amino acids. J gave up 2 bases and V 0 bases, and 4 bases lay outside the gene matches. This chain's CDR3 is CASSLEERGQETQYF. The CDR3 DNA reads TGCGCCAGCAGCTTGGAGGAGCGGGGACAAGAGACCCAGTACTTC.

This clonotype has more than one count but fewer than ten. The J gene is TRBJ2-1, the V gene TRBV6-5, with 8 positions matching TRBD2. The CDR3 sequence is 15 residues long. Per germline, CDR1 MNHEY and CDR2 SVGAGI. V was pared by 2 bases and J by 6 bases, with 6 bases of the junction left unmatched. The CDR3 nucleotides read TGTGCCAGCAGTTACAGGGCGGGGGGAGGCAATGAGCAGTTCTTC. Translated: CASSYRAGGGNEQFF.

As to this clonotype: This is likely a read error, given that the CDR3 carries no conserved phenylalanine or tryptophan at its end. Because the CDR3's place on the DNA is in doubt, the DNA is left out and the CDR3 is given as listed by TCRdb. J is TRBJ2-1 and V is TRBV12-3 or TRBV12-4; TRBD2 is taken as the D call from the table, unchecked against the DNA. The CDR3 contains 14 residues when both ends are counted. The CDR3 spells CASSARVGGYTFGS.

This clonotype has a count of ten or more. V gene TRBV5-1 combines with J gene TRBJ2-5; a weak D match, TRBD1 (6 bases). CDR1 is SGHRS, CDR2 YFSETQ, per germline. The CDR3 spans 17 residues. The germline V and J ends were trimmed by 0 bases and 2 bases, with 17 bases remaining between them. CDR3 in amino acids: CASSLDPQGEVQETQYF. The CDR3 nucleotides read TGCGCCAGCAGCTTGGACCCACAGGGCGAGGTACAAGAGACCCAGTACTTC.

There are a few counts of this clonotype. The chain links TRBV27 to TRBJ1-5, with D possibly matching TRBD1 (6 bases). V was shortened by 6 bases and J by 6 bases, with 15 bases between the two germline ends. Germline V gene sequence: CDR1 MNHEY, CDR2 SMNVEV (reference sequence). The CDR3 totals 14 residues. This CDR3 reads CASRLQGYGQPQHF. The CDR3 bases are TGTGCCAGCAGATTACAGGGCTATGGTCAGCCCCAGCATTTT.

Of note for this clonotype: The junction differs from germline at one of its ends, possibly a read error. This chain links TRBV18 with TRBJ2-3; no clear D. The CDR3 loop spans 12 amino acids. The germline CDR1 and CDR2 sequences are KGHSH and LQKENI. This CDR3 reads CAGSPYTDTQYF. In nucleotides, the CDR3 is TGTGCCGGCTCACCCTATACAGATACGCAGTATTTT.

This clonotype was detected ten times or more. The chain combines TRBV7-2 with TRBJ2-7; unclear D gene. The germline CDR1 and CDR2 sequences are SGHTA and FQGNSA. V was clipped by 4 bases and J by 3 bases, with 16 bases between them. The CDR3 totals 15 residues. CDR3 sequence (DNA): TGTGCCAGCAGCTCCCTCACGAGGCAGTTCTACGAGCAGTACTTC. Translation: CASSSLTRQFYEQYF.

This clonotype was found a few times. As DNA, the CDR3 is TGTGCCAGCGGACTAGCGGGGGGCGCCTCCTACGAGCAGTACTTC. Translation gives CASGLAGGASYEQYF. The V call is TRBV7-8, the J call TRBJ2-7; 14 positions agree with TRBD2. Germline values: CDR1 SGHVS, CDR2 FQNEAQ. The CDR3 spans 15 residues. With 8 bases clipped from V and 0 bases from J, the junction kept 3 bases outside the gene matches.

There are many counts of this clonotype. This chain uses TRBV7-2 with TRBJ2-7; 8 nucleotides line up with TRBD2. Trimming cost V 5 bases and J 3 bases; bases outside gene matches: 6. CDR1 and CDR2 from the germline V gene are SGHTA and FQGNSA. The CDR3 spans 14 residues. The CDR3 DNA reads TGTGCCAGCAGCCCCCGGGGGGGGCTCTACGAGCAGTACTTC. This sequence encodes CASSPRGGLYEQYF.

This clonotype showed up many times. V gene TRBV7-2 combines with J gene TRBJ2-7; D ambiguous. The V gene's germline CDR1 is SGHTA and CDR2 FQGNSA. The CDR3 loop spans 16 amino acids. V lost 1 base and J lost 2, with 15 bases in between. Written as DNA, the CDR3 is TGTGCCAGCAGCTTAGGCCCGTCGGTACGGGCCTACGAGCAGTACTTC. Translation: CASSLGPSVRAYEQYF.

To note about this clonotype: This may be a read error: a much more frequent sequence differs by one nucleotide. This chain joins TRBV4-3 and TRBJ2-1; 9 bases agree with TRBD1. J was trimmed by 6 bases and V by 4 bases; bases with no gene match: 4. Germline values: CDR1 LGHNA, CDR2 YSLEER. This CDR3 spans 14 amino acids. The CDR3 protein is CASSRGTGSNEQFF. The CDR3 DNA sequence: TGCGCCAGCAGCCGCGGGACAGGGAGCAATGAGCAGTTCTTC.

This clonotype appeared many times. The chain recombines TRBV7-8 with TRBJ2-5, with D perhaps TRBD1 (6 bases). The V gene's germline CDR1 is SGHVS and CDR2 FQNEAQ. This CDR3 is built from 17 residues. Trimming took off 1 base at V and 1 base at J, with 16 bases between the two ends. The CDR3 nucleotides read TGTGCCAGCAGCTTAGGCATGCTCGGACAGCCCCAAGAGACCCAGTACTTC. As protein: CASSLGMLGQPQETQYF.

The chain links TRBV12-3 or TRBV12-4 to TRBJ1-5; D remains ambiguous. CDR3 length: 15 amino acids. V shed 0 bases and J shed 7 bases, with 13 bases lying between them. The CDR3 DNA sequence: TGTGCCAGCAGTTTAGCCTCCGTGGGCGGGCAGCCCCAGCATTTT. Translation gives CASSLASVGGQPQHF.

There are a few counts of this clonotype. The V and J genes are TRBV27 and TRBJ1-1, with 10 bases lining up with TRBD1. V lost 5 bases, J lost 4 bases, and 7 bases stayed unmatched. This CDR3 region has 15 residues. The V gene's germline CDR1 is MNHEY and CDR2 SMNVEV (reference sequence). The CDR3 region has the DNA TGTGCCAGCAGTCCTCGACAGGGGGCAATCACTGAAGCTTTCTTT. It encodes CASSPRQGAITEAFF.

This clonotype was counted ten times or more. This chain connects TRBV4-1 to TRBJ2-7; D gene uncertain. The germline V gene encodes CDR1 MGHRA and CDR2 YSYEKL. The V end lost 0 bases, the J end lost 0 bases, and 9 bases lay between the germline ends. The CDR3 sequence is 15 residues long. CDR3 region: CASSQELGSSYEQYF. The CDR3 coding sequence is TGCGCCAGCAGCCAAGAATTGGGCAGCTCCTACGAGCAGTACTTC.

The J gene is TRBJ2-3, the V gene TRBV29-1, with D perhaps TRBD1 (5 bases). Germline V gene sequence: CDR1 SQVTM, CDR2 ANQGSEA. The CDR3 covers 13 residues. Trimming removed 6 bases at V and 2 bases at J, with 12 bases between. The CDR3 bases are TGCAGCGTGGAGACAGTCGCCACAGATACGCAGTATTTT. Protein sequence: CSVETVATDTQYF.

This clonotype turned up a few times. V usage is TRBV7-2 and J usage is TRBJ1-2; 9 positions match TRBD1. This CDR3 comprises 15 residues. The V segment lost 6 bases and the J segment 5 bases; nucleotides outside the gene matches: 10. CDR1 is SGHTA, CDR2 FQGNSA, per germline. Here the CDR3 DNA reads TGTGCCAGCAGATTACAGGACAGGGGATTATATGGCTACACCTTC. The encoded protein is CASRLQDRGLYGYTF.

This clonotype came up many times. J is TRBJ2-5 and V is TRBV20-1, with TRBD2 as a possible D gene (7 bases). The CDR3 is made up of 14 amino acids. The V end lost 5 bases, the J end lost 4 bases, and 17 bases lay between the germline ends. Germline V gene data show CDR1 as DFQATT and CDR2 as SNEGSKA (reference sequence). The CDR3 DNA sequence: TGCAGTGCTCGAGTACAGGGAGGGGGAGAGACCCAGTACTTC. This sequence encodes CSARVQGGGETQYF.